This T cell receptor beta chain was observed in a study of blood T cell repertoires in COVID-19. Study background: Collection of acute and convalescent COVID-19 samples took place in the United States, Italy and Spain.

Individuals drawn from 20 to 25 US areas were roughly 18 to 95 years old. Measured with immunoSEQ multiplex PCR; TCRdb has only the in-frame clones, and not every one. The sample lists 340,000 or so clones, about 86% occurring once. Deletions cut 3 bases from V and 4 bases from J, with 13 bases between. This CDR3 spans 13 amino acids. CDR1 is DFQATT, CDR2 SNEGSKA, per germline (reference sequence). The specimen sequenced was PBMCs or T cells enriched from blood (not recorded which). The clonotype comes from a woman aged 35 to 49 with acute COVID-19. The V call is TRBV20-1, the J call TRBJ2-7, with D possibly matching TRBD1 (6 bases). CDR3 in DNA: TGCAGTGCTAGTGGGCAGGGGTGGTACGAGCAGTACTTC. Translating it yields CSASGQGWYEQYF.